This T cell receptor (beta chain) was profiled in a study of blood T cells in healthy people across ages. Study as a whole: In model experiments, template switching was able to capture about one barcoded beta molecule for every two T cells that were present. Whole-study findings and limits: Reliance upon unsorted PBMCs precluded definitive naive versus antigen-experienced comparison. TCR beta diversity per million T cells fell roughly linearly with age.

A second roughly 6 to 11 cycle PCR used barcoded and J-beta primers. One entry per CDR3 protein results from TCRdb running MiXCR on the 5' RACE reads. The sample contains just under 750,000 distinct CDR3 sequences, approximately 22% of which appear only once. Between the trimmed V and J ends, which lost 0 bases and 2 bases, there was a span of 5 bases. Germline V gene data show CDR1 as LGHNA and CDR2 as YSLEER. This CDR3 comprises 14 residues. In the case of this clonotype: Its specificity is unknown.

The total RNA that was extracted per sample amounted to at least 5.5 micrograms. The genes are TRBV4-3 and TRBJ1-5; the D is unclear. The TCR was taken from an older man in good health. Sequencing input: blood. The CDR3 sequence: CASSQDIGNQPQHF. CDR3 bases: TGCGCCAGCAGCCAAGATATAGGCAATCAGCCCCAGCATTTT.